What follows are 21 T cell receptor beta chains derived from one specimen sequenced in a study of control samples from healthy donors and cancer patients. Measured with immunoSEQ multiplex PCR; TCRdb has only the in-frame clones, and not every one. The sample carries nearly 200,000 clones, 91% recorded once. Source material: blood. The receptors were gathered from a man younger than 45 in good health.

The rearrangement joins TRBV21-1 to TRBJ2-1; TRBD1 was called by the table and not checked on the DNA. TRBV21-1 is noted as a pseudogene. The CDR3 runs 17 residues. CDR3 sequence (DNA): TGTGCCGGCAGCAGGGGACAGAGGGAGCCGGTGGGCAATGAGCAGTTCTTC. Protein product: CAGSRGQREPVGNEQFF.

The J gene is TRBJ1-3, the V gene TRBV30; no definite D call. The CDR3 consists of 13 residues. Germline V gene sequence: CDR1 GTSNPN, CDR2 SVGIG (reference sequence). Trimming left V 5 bases short and J 4 bases short, with 12 bases between. CDR3 sequence reads: CAWEVGSGNTIYF. The DNA for the CDR3 is TGTGCCTGGGAAGTGGGCTCCGGAAACACCATATATTTT. Variable domain in full (rest from reference TRBV30 and TRBJ1-3): SQTIHQWPATLVQPVGSPLSLECTVEGTSNPNLYWYRQAAGRGLQLLFYSVGIGQISSEVPQNLSASRPQDRQFILSSKKLLLSDSGFYLCAWEVGSGNTIYFGEGSWLTVV.

This sequence joins TRBV27 and TRBJ1-1; D is possibly TRBD1 (6 bases). V was pared by 7 bases and J by 1 base, with 10 bases between. CDR1 and CDR2 from the germline V gene are MNHEY and SMNVEV (reference sequence). The CDR3 is made up of 13 amino acids. CDR3 DNA sequence: TGTGCCAGCAAATTGGGGGCGAACACTGAAGCTTTCTTT. Translating it yields CASKLGANTEAFF.

CDR3 residues: CAWARKGGNQPQHF. The CDR3 nucleotides are TGTGCCTGGGCCCGGAAAGGGGGCAATCAGCCCCAGCATTTT. The chain carries TRBV30 and TRBJ1-5; D perhaps matches TRBD1 (5 bases). Germline V gives CDR1 GTSNPN, CDR2 SVGIG (reference sequence). V was cut by 5 bases and J by 2 bases, with 13 bases left in between. There are 14 residues in the CDR3.

The chain combines TRBV27 with TRBJ2-3; no firm D call. The CDR3 is 14 residues long. The germline gives CDR1 MNHEY, CDR2 SMNVEV (reference sequence). With 1 base removed from V and 2 bases from J, the gap between germline ends came to 7 bases. The CDR3 DNA is TGTGCCAGCAGTTTATTCCTAGACACAGATACGCAGTATTTT. Translating gives CASSLFLDTDTQYF.

V and J are TRBV6-1 and TRBJ1-6; a possible D gene is TRBD1 (6 bases). The V gene's germline CDR1 is MNHNS and CDR2 SASEGT. V lost 0 bases to trimming and J lost 8 bases, with 26 bases between them. CDR3 length: 20 residues. The CDR3 DNA reads as TGTGCCAGCAGTGAAGCATCAAAGGACAGTCGTTTAAGGGGGGATTCACCCCTCCACTTT. This codes for CASSEASKDSRLRGDSPLHF.

The chain is built from TRBV3-1 (or the pseudogene TRBV3-2) and TRBJ2-7, with 7 bases aligning to TRBD2. The CDR3 has 14 residues. Per the germline V gene, CDR1 is LGHDT and CDR2 is YNNKEL (reference sequence). Trimming at V came to 2 bases and at J to 4 bases, leaving 5 bases not matched to a gene. CDR3 in DNA: TGTGCCAGCAGCCAATTGTCTAGCGGATACGAGCAGTACTTC. Its protein is CASSQLSSGYEQYF.

This clone was recorded once. The J gene is TRBJ1-5, the V gene TRBV4-1; 10 positions agree with TRBD1. This CDR3 comprises 15 residues. The V and J ends lost 2 bases and 5 bases, in that order; junction bases with no gene match: 3. Looked up from germline, CDR1 is MGHRA and CDR2 is YSYEKL. CDR3 in DNA: TGCGCCAGCAGCCAAACCGGGACAGGGGATCAGCCCCAGCATTTT. As protein: CASSQTGTGDQPQHF.

V usage is TRBV11-3 and J usage is TRBJ2-3, with a possible D match to TRBD1 (5 bases). Germline V gives CDR1 SGHNT, CDR2 YENEEA. CDR3 length equals 14 residues. Trimming removed 2 bases from V and 4 bases from J, with 10 bases in between. CDR3 protein: CASSLQQGSDTQYF. In DNA, the CDR3 is TGTGCCAGCAGCTTACAGCAGGGCTCAGATACGCAGTATTTT.

This clone was counted between two and nine times. This rearrangement joins TRBV7-7 to TRBJ1-5, with 8 bases identical to TRBD1. The CDR3 extends over 16 amino acids. The germline V gene has CDR1 SSHAT and CDR2 FNYEAQ (reference sequence). The junction had 10 bases not matched to a gene; V was cut back by 8 bases and J by 1 base. The CDR3 nucleotides read TGTGCCAGCGCTCCCCGACAGGGGAGAAGCAATCAGCCCCAGCATTTT. Translated, it gives CASAPRQGRSNQPQHF.

The genes are TRBV7-9 and TRBJ1-1; D gene unclear. This CDR3 region has 14 residues. The germline gives CDR1 SEHNR, CDR2 FQNEAQ (reference sequence). V lost 1 base to trimming and J lost 5 bases, with 11 bases between them. The CDR3 DNA reads TGTGCCAGCAGCTTAGACTGGGCTGGAACTGAAGCTTTCTTT. This codes for CASSLDWAGTEAFF.

The chain joins TRBV29-1 to TRBJ2-1; perhaps D is TRBD1 or TRBD2 (7 bases each). The CDR3 extends over 13 amino acids. The V and J ends lost 6 bases and 8 bases respectively, with 17 bases between them. Per the germline V gene, CDR1 is SQVTM and CDR2 is ANQGSEA. The CDR3, as DNA: TGCAGCGTGACAGGGAGGGGGCAGTATGAGCAGTTCTTC. It translates to CSVTGRGQYEQFF.

The chain joins TRBV2 to TRBJ2-3; D assignment may be TRBD1 or TRBD2 (6 bases each). The germline gives CDR1 SNHLY, CDR2 FYNNEI. This CDR3 is built from 14 residues. V shed 6 bases and J shed 2 bases, with 12 bases lying between them. The CDR3 sequence is CASRLGGNTDTQYF. The CDR3 bases are TGTGCCAGCAGGTTAGGGGGGAACACAGATACGCAGTATTTT.

The chain couples TRBV19 to TRBJ2-1; 7 bases agree with TRBD1. Per the germline V gene, CDR1 is LNHDA and CDR2 is SQIVND (reference sequence). V lost 4 bases, J lost 6 bases, and 9 bases stayed unmatched. This CDR3 comprises 15 residues. The CDR3 region is CASSTYRGRGNEQFF. DNA of the CDR3: TGTGCCAGTAGTACCTACAGGGGAAGGGGCAATGAGCAGTTCTTC.

This chain links TRBV24-1 with TRBJ2-3, with no clear D. Germline lookup yields CDR1 KGHDR and CDR2 SFDVKD. Trimming took off 5 bases at V and 2 bases at J, with 7 bases between the two ends. The CDR3 runs 13 residues. CDR3 coding DNA: TGTGCCACCAGTGGATCGTACACAGATACGCAGTATTTT. Translation: CATSGSYTDTQYF.

Here the CDR3 DNA reads TGTGCCTGGAGTGTACTGTCGCCCGGGGCCGGGGAGCTGTTTTTT. This gives the protein CAWSVLSPGAGELFF. The genes are TRBV30 and TRBJ2-2, with D possibly TRBD2 on 5 matching bases. V was cut by 0 bases and J by 6 bases, with 14 bases left in between. This CDR3 region has 15 residues. Germline V gives CDR1 GTSNPN, CDR2 SVGIG (reference sequence). The whole variable domain, remainder taken from reference TRBV30 and TRBJ2-2, is SQTIHQWPATLVQPVGSPLSLECTVEGTSNPNLYWYRQAAGRGLQLLFYSVGIGQISSEVPQNLSASRPQDRQFILSSKKLLLSDSGFYLCAWSVLSPGAGELFFGEGSRLTVL.

There are a few counts of this clone. The chain carries TRBV6-5 and TRBJ1-5; TRBD1 aligns across 12 bases. The J segment lost 6 bases and the V segment lost 6 bases, leaving 6 bases of the junction unmatched. The germline gives CDR1 MNHEY, CDR2 SVGAGI. The CDR3 has 15 amino acids. The CDR3 nucleotides are TGTGCCAGCAGACCGGGACAGGGGGCCTCTCAGCCCCAGCATTTT. Translating gives CASRPGQGASQPQHF.

The CDR3 here is CATSREGSGEFTDTQYF. The CDR3 DNA sequence: TGTGCCACCAGCAGAGAGGGTAGCGGGGAGTTCACAGATACGCAGTATTTT. The rearrangement joins TRBV15 to TRBJ2-3, with 8 bases lining up with TRBD2. From germline, CDR1 is LNHNV and CDR2 YYDKDF (reference sequence). CDR3 size: 17 residues. V trimming: 0 bases; J trimming: 2 bases; junction bases outside the gene matches: 7.

About this clone itself: The junction and the germline gene differ at one end; a read error may be behind it. The chain uses TRBV6-1 and TRBJ2-3; TRBD2 matches at 7 bases. The germline V gene encodes CDR1 MNHNS and CDR2 SASEGT. The CDR3 length is 14 residues. This chain's CDR3 is CASREAGRGDTQYF. Here the CDR3 DNA reads TGTGCCAGCAGGGAAGCGGGGCGCGGGGATACGCAGTATTTT.

The chain employs TRBV4-1 and TRBJ1-1, with no clear D. Germline V CDR1 and CDR2: MGHRA, YSYEKL. This CDR3 is 12 amino acids long. V was trimmed by 1 base and J by 8 bases, leaving 8 bases between them. The CDR3 region is CASSQVREEAFF. CDR3 DNA sequence: TGCGCCAGCAGCCAAGTGCGGGAGGAAGCTTTCTTT.

The chain uses TRBV7-9 and TRBJ1-4; 7 bases align to TRBD1. From germline, CDR1 is SEHNR and CDR2 FQNEAQ (reference sequence). The V gene end was trimmed by 1 base and the J gene end by 6 bases; junction bases not matched to a gene: 14. The length of the CDR3 is 18 residues. The CDR3 nucleotides are TGTGCCAGCAGCTTAGACGGGGGAAACAGGGGAGAGGATGAAAAACTGTTTTTT. Its translation is CASSLDGGNRGEDEKLFF.